This T cell receptor beta chain was sequenced for a study of Graves' ophthalmopathy and Graves' hyperthyroidism. CDR3 length: 13 amino acids. V lost 0 bases and J lost 4, with 7 bases in between. Patients with other autoimmune diseases, uncontrolled infections, pregnancy or lactation were excluded. Clinicians diagnosed using symptoms, serum thyroxine, TRAb, thyroid ultrasound and orbital computed tomography. The source of the PBMCs was roughly 10 ml of fresh peripheral blood. This clonotype was detected many times. Its antigen remains unidentified. Study-level results: Blood contained most expanded thyroid clonotypes exceeding 0.001 frequency.

From RNA, the CDR3 regions of TCR beta chains were amplified and sequenced. HTBI primers were employed in first-round RT-PCR, then a second-round multiplex PCR followed. TCRdb called the multiplex PCR reads again in MiXCR, with one record for every CDR3 protein. The sample contains 360,000 or so distinct CDR3 sequences, approximately 16% of which appear only once. This sequence joins TRBV12-3 or TRBV12-4 and TRBJ2-7; D call uncertain. The TCR was taken from a young woman with Graves' ophthalmopathy. The specimen was peripheral blood. Here the CDR3 reads CASSLAPTYEQYF. CDR3 DNA: TGTGCCAGCAGTTTAGCGCCTACGTACGAGCAGTACTTC.